This entry features one T cell receptor (beta chain) sequence. What it binds is not known. PCR amplification relied on 60 Vbeta primers (plus 13 Jbeta primers). TCRdb's copy holds only in-frame clones and misses some; the assay was immunoSEQ multiplex PCR. The repertoire holds 150,000 or so clones, with approximately 80% as singletons. The data are from a study of cytomegalovirus exposure and HLA in healthy donors. Overall study results and limits: Within the data, a cluster of highly shared sequence variants was likely a sequencing artifact. In most subjects, TCR beta sequences reportedly gave accurate predictions of HLA-A and HLA-B alleles.

Germline-derived CDR1 and CDR2 are MGHDK and SYGVNS. The germline V and J ends were trimmed by 3 bases and 7 bases, with 12 bases remaining between them. The CDR3 totals 14 residues. This chain links TRBV25-1 with TRBJ1-4; D possibly corresponds to TRBD1 (5 bases). The TCR originated in a man aged 35 to 55 in good health and CMV-seropositive. Input material: PBMCs. CDR3 DNA sequence: TGTGCCAGCAGTGACCAGGGATGGGGTGAAAAACTGTTTTTT. Its translation: CASSDQGWGEKLFF.